What follows is one T cell receptor (beta chain) and its context. The clone's antigen remains unknown. It has no much larger one-base neighbor in the sample; base qualities were not kept. The immunoSEQ Assay, a bias-controlled multiplex PCR, was used to amplify TCRbeta CDR3 regions from genomic DNA. The authors processed their data as follows. Within the assay, amplification of reference gene primers was used to estimate how many nucleated cells each sample contained. Sequence reads were collapsed and filtered to measure the absolute abundance of every unique TCRbeta CDR3 rearrangement. For each sample, productive Simpson clonality was calculated as the square root of Simpson's diversity index over productive rearrangements. This is the immuneACCESS table as TCRdb keeps it, with only in-frame sequences that have V and J called. A part of the clones is gone; compared with another copy, unresolved V genes explain less than half, and the rest is unexplained. The DNA was the basis for D and trimming; V, J and clone size are from that table. The sample profile shows approximately 92,000 clones; 87% of them were found once. Of the sample, around 17% falls within the top ten clones.

The source of the sample is a study of blood T cell repertoires in COVID-19 (dated by TCRdb to about 2020). Concerning the study at large: Collaborator samples came from the United States, Italy and Spain and covered acute and convalescent phases of COVID-19. Where available, HLA class I and class II types were obtained from metadata supplied by the sample provider rather than from assay-based typing. A de-identified subject ID, COVID-19 status, age in years and sex were almost always included in the sample metadata. The repertoires were made available in a free public database intended to serve as a resource for research on the immune response to SARS-CoV-2. Samples were obtained from the ongoing ImmuneRACE study (first 160 participants) and from about 1,300 subjects provided by 6 global collaborators. Subjects who had been exposed to COVID-19, were actively infected with it, or had recovered from it provided the deeply sampled blood TCRbeta repertoires that made up the dataset. The material from the prospective study consisted of cDNA or gDNA derived from T cells, B-cell-depleted T cells, or PBMCs. Overall results and qualifications from the work: The quantity of clinical and demographic metadata differed by source and by participant and was supplied without curation.

One collaborating source in Seattle enrolled patients while the patients were actively infected and followed the patients over time throughout the course of disease. Each collaborating institution followed its own protocols to collect whole blood in K2EDTA tubes. For TCRbeta analysis, collaborator samples were shipped as frozen whole blood, as isolated PBMCs, or as DNA extracted from either sample type. Including the terminal cysteine and phenylalanine, the CDR3 comprises 22 residues. Here the CDR3 DNA is all that survives: 66 bases in frame from base 1. V and J are truncated by 0 bases and 5 bases respectively, leaving an intervening sequence of 31 bases. The CDR1 and CDR2 encoded by the germline V gene are LGHNA and YNFKEQ.

Recombination linked TRBV4-2 to TRBJ2-2; D gene: possibly TRBD1, on 6 matching bases. This clonotype originated in a woman aged 55 to 70 with COVID-19, enrolled during active disease. The sample taken for sequencing was peripheral blood. The DNA sequence follows: TGTGCCAGCAGCCAAGATAGGCGTGGGGGCGGCCCCCCTAAGGGGGAGACCGGGGAGCTGTTTTTT. This gives the protein CASSQDRRGGGPPKGETGELFF.